The clone carrying this T cell receptor beta chain has more than one count but fewer than ten. Germline V CDR1 and CDR2: SNHLY, FYNNEI. V was clipped by 8 bases and J by 7 bases, with 12 bases between them. There are 13 residues in the CDR3. This entry comes from a study of beta chain features in type 1 diabetes. A heparinised blood draw that averaged about 0.11 L was obtained once from each donor. TCRB transcripts that were expressed got sequenced, as all of the isolated RNA had been reverse transcribed. The data were produced by immunoSEQ multiplex PCR, yet TCRdb's version contains in-frame clones alone and is incomplete. This table has a few hundred thousand clones, 9.6% appearing once.

The chain employs TRBV2 and TRBJ1-6, with a weak D call TRBD1 (6 bases). This TCR was recovered from a woman under 30 in good health. Source material: naive CD4+ T cells from blood. The DNA for the CDR3 is TGTGCCAGCCAGGGGCAGGTGAATTCACCCCTCCACTTT. Protein: CASQGQVNSPLHF.